The 19 T cell receptor beta chains below were found in one sample sequenced in a study of shared clonotypes between healthy human individuals. The table came from immunoSEQ multiplex PCR; TCRdb's copy has only in-frame clones and leaves some out. The sample lists approximately 2,200,000 clones, around 93% occurring once. The naive CD8 fraction comprised CD45RO-negative cells positively selected for CCR7 and excluded terminally differentiated effector memory CD45RA+ cells. The specimen was naive CD8+ T cells from PBMCs. The receptors come from a man aged 18 to 30 in good health. Some clones in this sample may be carry-over from other donors' samples.

The chain joins TRBV29-1 to TRBJ2-2, with 12 bases aligning to TRBD1. Trimming cost V 1 base and J 6 bases; bases outside gene matches: 6. CDR1 and CDR2 from the germline V gene are SQVTM and ANQGSEA. This CDR3 region has 16 residues. Written as DNA, the CDR3 is TGCAGCGTTGAAGTGGGACAGGGGGCGCACGCCGGGGAGCTGTTTTTT. It codes for CSVEVGQGAHAGELFF.

The table lists this clone with a count of one. The rearrangement uses TRBV6-1 and TRBJ2-7; the D gene is possibly TRBD1 (7 bases). Trimming shortened V by 2 bases and J by 4 bases, and 18 bases separated the two germline ends. The CDR3 contains 16 residues. Germline V gives CDR1 MNHNS, CDR2 SASEGT. The CDR3, as DNA: TGTGCCAGCAGTGAAAAGCTGCGGGACAGCCTTTACGAGCAGTACTTC. This gives the protein CASSEKLRDSLYEQYF.

The chain combines TRBV10-3 with TRBJ2-7; D may correspond to TRBD1 or TRBD2 (5 bases each). The CDR3 contains 16 residues. V lost 0 bases and J 5 bases, leaving 17 bases between the germline ends. The germline gives CDR1 ENHRY, CDR2 SYGVKD. CDR3 coding DNA: TGTGCCATCAGTGAGTCGAGGGGAAGGACAAAAAACGAGCAGTACTTC. Its protein is CAISESRGRTKNEQYF.

The V gene is TRBV7-3, the J gene TRBJ2-1; D remains unclear. The CDR3 has 13 residues. Per germline, CDR1 SGHTA and CDR2 FQGTGA. V was clipped by 3 bases and J by 7 bases, with 10 bases between them. CDR3: CASSFPPWNEQFF. DNA for the CDR3: TGTGCCAGCAGCTTCCCGCCGTGGAATGAGCAGTTCTTC. The full variable domain, completed using reference TRBV7-3 and TRBJ2-1, is GAGVSQTPSNKVTEKGKYVELRCDPISGHTALYWYRQSLGQGPEFLIYFQGTGAADDSGLPNDRFFAVRPEGSVSTLKIQRTERGDSAVYLCASSFPPWNEQFFGPGTRLTVL.

The genes are TRBV27 and TRBJ2-2; maybe TRBD1 (7 bases). Germline loops: CDR1 MNHEY, CDR2 SMNVEV (reference sequence). This CDR3 has 13 amino acids. V was pared by 6 bases and J by 4 bases, with 9 bases between. The CDR3 reads CASRQGGTGELFF. The CDR3 DNA sequence: TGTGCCAGCAGGCAGGGGGGCACCGGGGAGCTGTTTTTT.

CDR3 region: CASRAPGGTYSYEQYF. In DNA form, the CDR3 reads TGCGCCAGCAGGGCGCCAGGGGGCACCTACTCCTACGAGCAGTACTTC. This chain uses TRBV5-1 with TRBJ2-7, with 8 bases aligning to TRBD1. V gave up 5 bases and J gave up 0 bases; unmatched junction bases: 10. The CDR3 is 16 amino acids. Germline V lookup: CDR1 SGHRS, CDR2 YFSETQ.

The rearrangement joins TRBV9 to TRBJ2-1; no clear D. This CDR3 is built from 13 residues. Germline-derived CDR1 and CDR2 are SGDLS and YYNGEE. Trimming took off 3 bases at V and 4 bases at J, with 8 bases between the two ends. The CDR3 region has the DNA TGTGCCAGCAGCGACCGACCGTACAATGAGCAGTTCTTC. Its protein product is CASSDRPYNEQFF.

The chain joins TRBV6-5 to TRBJ1-1, with D hard to call. The V and J ends lost 2 bases and 7 bases respectively, with 17 bases between them. Germline CDR1 reads MNHEY; CDR2 reads SVGAGI. This CDR3 comprises 15 residues. The CDR3 loop reads CASSYPTGGSGEAFF. The CDR3 coding sequence is TGTGCCAGCAGTTACCCGACGGGAGGGTCGGGTGAAGCTTTCTTT.

The rearrangement joins TRBV27 to TRBJ2-7; TRBD2 is a possible D gene (6 bases). The CDR3 runs 12 residues. Trimming cost V 3 bases and J 5 bases, with 8 bases left between them. Germline loops: CDR1 MNHEY, CDR2 SMNVEV (reference sequence). For the CDR3, the DNA is TGTGCCAGCAGTTTCGGGGGAGACGAGCAGTACTTC. Translated: CASSFGGDEQYF.

This clone has only one observation. Here the CDR3 reads CASSLVTGTPNYEQYF. The CDR3 DNA is TGCGCCAGCAGCTTAGTTACCGGGACACCCAACTACGAGCAGTACTTC. This chain joins TRBV4-1 and TRBJ2-7; weak D call: TRBD1 (6 bases). The germline V gene has CDR1 MGHRA and CDR2 YSYEKL. The CDR3 consists of 16 residues. Trimming stripped 5 bases from V and 3 bases from J, with 20 bases between.

This sequence joins TRBV5-6 and TRBJ2-5; D perhaps matches TRBD1 (6 bases). This CDR3 has 16 amino acids. The germline CDR1 and CDR2 sequences are SGHDT and YYEEEE. V was trimmed by 5 bases and J by 5 bases, leaving 22 bases between them. CDR3 in amino acids: CASRPKQGEKVETQYF. The CDR3 DNA follows: TGTGCCAGCAGGCCGAAACAGGGAGAGAAGGTGGAGACCCAGTACTTC.

The gene calls are TRBV27 and TRBJ1-4; TRBD1 aligns across 10 bases. Per germline, CDR1 MNHEY and CDR2 SMNVEV (reference sequence). V shed 5 bases and J 7 bases; nucleotides not matched to a gene: 7. The CDR3 is made up of 15 amino acids. CDR3: CASSPRTGGGEKLFF. The CDR3 coding sequence is TGTGCCAGCAGTCCGCGGACAGGGGGGGGTGAAAAACTGTTTTTT.

This chain connects TRBV10-3 to TRBJ1-6; TRBD1 might be the D (5 bases). This CDR3 has 13 residues. Trimming shortened V by 8 bases and J by 13 bases, and 18 bases separated the two germline ends. The germline CDR1 and CDR2 sequences are ENHRY and SYGVKD. The CDR3 coding sequence is TGTGCCATCGGGGACGCGGTTTCTTCGCCCCTCCACTTT. It is translated as CAIGDAVSSPLHF.

The genes are TRBV7-6 and TRBJ2-7, with 12 bases identical to TRBD1. CDR1 is SGHVS, CDR2 FNYEAQ, per germline. The CDR3 totals 14 residues. V shed 4 bases, J shed 5 bases, and the junction held 3 bases outside the gene matches. The CDR3 DNA follows: TGTGCCAGCAGCTCGGGACAGGGGGCCCACGAGCAGTACTTC. It yields the protein CASSSGQGAHEQYF. The full variable domain, rest sourced from reference TRBV7-6 and TRBJ2-7, is GAGVSQSPRYKVTKRGQDVALRCDPISGHVSLYWYRQALGQGPEFLTYFNYEAQQDKSGLPNDRFSAERPEGSISTLTIQRTEQRDSAMYRCASSSGQGAHEQYFGPGTRLTVT.

V is TRBV4-1 and J is TRBJ2-7; TRBD2 matches at 8 bases. Germline V CDR1 and CDR2: MGHRA, YSYEKL. Losses at the gene ends were 1 base for V and 1 base for J; bases not matched to a gene: 6. The CDR3 spans 16 residues. CDR3 in amino acids: CASSQGWAGGSYEQYF. CDR3 in DNA: TGCGCCAGCAGCCAAGGATGGGCGGGAGGATCCTACGAGCAGTACTTC.

This chain joins TRBV7-8 and TRBJ1-4, with TRBD1 matching 7 bases. The germline V gene encodes CDR1 SGHVS and CDR2 FQNEAQ. The CDR3 consists of 15 residues. The trim removed 5 bases at V and 4 bases at J, leaving 7 bases unmatched. The CDR3 loop reads CASSPLGQFNEKLFF. The CDR3 nucleotides are TGTGCCAGCAGCCCCTTGGGACAGTTTAATGAAAAACTGTTTTTT.

This rearrangement joins TRBV27 to TRBJ1-2; a possible D gene is TRBD1 (6 bases). The germline V gene encodes CDR1 MNHEY and CDR2 SMNVEV (reference sequence). Trimming shortened V by 0 bases and J by 8 bases, and 16 bases separated the two germline ends. The CDR3 is 15 residues long. CDR3 bases: TGTGCCAGCAGTTTATCTCCAGGGGTCGGGGTGGGCTACACCTTC. Its protein is CASSLSPGVGVGYTF.

This clone was found once. The V gene is TRBV10-3, the J gene TRBJ1-2; D not resolved. V lost 2 bases and J 7 bases, leaving 14 bases between the germline ends. Germline values: CDR1 ENHRY, CDR2 SYGVKD. CDR3 length equals 14 residues. The CDR3 sequence is CAISEGTLGSGYTF. The CDR3 region has the DNA TGTGCCATCAGTGAGGGTACCTTGGGGAGTGGCTACACCTTC.

The chain has TRBV7-9 and TRBJ2-5; D could derive from TRBD1 or TRBD2 (5 bases each). Trimming cost V 4 bases and J 5 bases, with 17 bases left between them. The CDR3 length is 15 residues. Germline assignment: CDR1 SEHNR and CDR2 FQNEAQ (reference sequence). The CDR3 DNA reads TGTGCCAGCAGCTCCACCCGGGACGGGTGGGAGACCCAGTACTTC. Protein product: CASSSTRDGWETQYF.